One sample yielded the 25 T cell receptor beta chains listed below, sequenced in a study of T cells in Graves' hyperthyroidism and ophthalmopathy. What was amplified from RNA transcripts were TCR beta CDR3 regions. The TCR CDR3 was amplified in a first-round RT-PCR using the HTBI primer set. Each CDR3 protein is one row after TCRdb ran MiXCR on the multiplex PCR reads. The data contain some 770,000 distinct CDR3 sequences, about 15% of them singletons. Sequences were obtained from blood. The receptors stem from a man younger than 35 with Graves' hyperthyroidism.

This clonotype was counted at least ten times. The DNA of the CDR3 is TGTGCCAGCAGTCGGGCTTGGGGGGGCAATCAGCCCCAGCATTTT. Translating it yields CASSRAWGGNQPQHF. V and J are TRBV28 and TRBJ1-5, with D possibly matching TRBD1 (5 bases). Germline loops: CDR1 MDHEN, CDR2 SYDVKM. Trimming took off 5 bases at V and 2 bases at J, with 13 bases between the two ends. The CDR3 covers 15 residues.

This clonotype occurred a few times. The chain combines TRBV29-1 with TRBJ1-6; D uncertain. The V gene's germline CDR1 is SQVTM and CDR2 ANQGSEA. Trimming shortened V by 4 bases and J by 8 bases, and 27 bases separated the two germline ends. CDR3 size: 18 residues. The CDR3 DNA is TGCAGCGTTGGTTATACCGGGAGCCCAGACTCGAGTGATTCACCCCTCCACTTT. This gives the protein CSVGYTGSPDSSDSPLHF.

The chain carries TRBV7-3 and TRBJ2-7; D is perhaps TRBD1 (6 bases). The CDR3 covers 12 residues. The germline CDR1 and CDR2 sequences are SGHTA and FQGTGA. V was trimmed by 3 bases and J by 5 bases, leaving 8 bases between them. This CDR3 reads CASSFRDNEQYF. DNA of the CDR3: TGTGCCAGCAGCTTCCGGGACAACGAGCAGTACTTC.

There are many counts of this clonotype. The CDR3 nucleotides are TGTGCCAGCAGAACCCCCCCCGGCAGGGATCATGGAGAGACCCAGTACTTC. Protein sequence: CASRTPPGRDHGETQYF. The chain joins TRBV6-2 or TRBV6-3 to TRBJ2-5, with a tentative D call TRBD1 (5 bases). V lost 6 bases to trimming and J lost 4 bases, with 24 bases between them. This CDR3 has 17 amino acids. Germline values: CDR1 MNHEY, CDR2 SVGEGT.

This clonotype was recorded many times. The junction differs from germline at one of its ends, possibly a read error. The chain uses TRBV9 and TRBJ2-2; the D is unclear. CDR1 is SGDLS and CDR2 is YYNGEE in the germline V gene. This CDR3 is built from 12 residues. DNA for the CDR3: TGTGCCAGCAGCCAGAACGCCGGGGAGCTGTTTTTT. Translating gives CASSQNAGELFF.

The chain recombines TRBV28 with TRBJ1-1; weak D call: TRBD1 (5 bases). The CDR3 sequence is 14 residues long. Trimming took 6 bases from V and 3 from J, leaving 14 bases between them. The V gene's germline CDR1 is MDHEN and CDR2 SYDVKM. The CDR3 here is CASSPFREYTEAFF. CDR3 in DNA: TGTGCCAGCAGCCCGTTCAGGGAATACACTGAAGCTTTCTTT. Together with reference TRBV28 and TRBJ1-1, the CDR3 gives the full variable domain: DVKVTQSSRYLVKRTGEKVFLECVQDMDHENMFWYRQDPGLGLRLIYFSYDVKMKEKGDIPEGYSVSREKKERFSLILESASTNQTSMYLCASSPFREYTEAFFGQGTRLTVV.

This clonotype has ten or more counts. This chain uses TRBV28 with TRBJ2-7, with D possibly TRBD1 on 5 matching bases. V was clipped by 5 bases and J by 2 bases, with 19 bases between them. The CDR3 is 16 amino acids. Germline CDR1 reads MDHEN; CDR2 reads SYDVKM. The CDR3 DNA reads as TGTGCCAGCAGTACCCCAGGGCAGGGTTGGACCTACGAGCAGTACTTC. Amino acid sequence: CASSTPGQGWTYEQYF.

This clonotype was recorded many times. This chain uses TRBV2 with TRBJ2-3; the D is unclear. Trimming left V 7 bases short and J 2 bases short, with 10 bases between. The germline CDR1 and CDR2 sequences are SNHLY and FYNNEI. The CDR3 is 13 residues long. CDR3 DNA: TGTGCCAGCAAAAGGTTAAACACAGATACGCAGTATTTT. It codes for CASKRLNTDTQYF.

This chain connects TRBV10-2 to TRBJ1-6; 7 positions agree with TRBD1. Unmatched junction bases numbered 5, after V lost 9 bases and J lost 9 bases. Germline CDR1 is WSHSY and CDR2 is SAAADI. The CDR3 covers 12 residues. Here the CDR3 DNA reads TGCGCCAGTGTAGGGGGCGGTTCACCCCTCCACTTT. This gives the protein CASVGGGSPLHF.

This clonotype appeared a few times. The V and J genes are TRBV27 and TRBJ2-1, with a tentative D call TRBD1 (6 bases). The ends were cut back, 0 bases at V and 5 bases at J, with 11 bases in the middle. This CDR3 has 15 amino acids. Looked up from germline, CDR1 is MNHEY and CDR2 is SMNVEV (reference sequence). The chain's CDR3 is CASSLSITGNNEQFF. CDR3 nucleotides: TGTGCCAGCAGTTTATCGATAACAGGGAACAATGAGCAGTTCTTC.

The chain employs TRBV19 and TRBJ1-5; D gene unclear. The germline CDR1 and CDR2 sequences are LNHDA and SQIVND (reference sequence). This CDR3 is built from 17 residues. Trimming removed 4 bases from V and 3 bases from J, with 19 bases in between. The CDR3 nucleotides read TGTGCCAGTAGTACGCAGGAGGGCCTAGCTACCAATCAGCCCCAGCATTTT. It yields the protein CASSTQEGLATNQPQHF.

This chain links TRBV6-2 or TRBV6-3 with TRBJ2-1, with 8 nucleotides matching TRBD2. The CDR3 has 18 amino acids. J was trimmed by 3 bases and V by 0 bases; bases with no gene match: 10. The germline V gene has CDR1 MNHEY and CDR2 SVGEGT. CDR3 sequence (DNA): TGTGCCAGCAGTTACTCGGTCTTTAGCGGGAACCGCTACAATGAGCAGTTCTTC. Its protein is CASSYSVFSGNRYNEQFF.

This clonotype was counted many times. The chain carries TRBV7-9 and TRBJ2-7; D is undetermined. CDR1 and CDR2 from the germline V gene are SEHNR and FQNEAQ (reference sequence). The ends were cut back, 1 base at V and 5 bases at J, with 9 bases in the middle. This CDR3 comprises 13 residues. This CDR3 reads CASSLEGLDEQYF. The CDR3 DNA reads TGTGCCAGCAGCTTAGAAGGGCTCGACGAGCAGTACTTC.

The sample holds a few counts of this clonotype. The chain uses TRBV29-1 and TRBJ2-5, with 10 bases matching TRBD2. The V gene end was trimmed by 4 bases and the J gene end by 4 bases; junction bases not matched to a gene: 3. Germline V gene data show CDR1 as SQVTM and CDR2 as ANQGSEA. The CDR3 is made up of 13 amino acids. The CDR3 loop is CSVVTSGVETQYF. CDR3 DNA sequence: TGCAGCGTTGTCACTAGCGGGGTAGAGACCCAGTACTTC.

This clonotype was counted only a few times. This rearrangement joins TRBV7-8 to TRBJ2-5; the D is unclear. Germline V gene sequence: CDR1 SGHVS, CDR2 FQNEAQ. The CDR3 spans 15 residues. Trimming cost V 2 bases and J 1 base, with 11 bases left between them. As DNA, the CDR3 is TGTGCCAGCAGCTTATTTTCTAATACCCAAGAGACCCAGTACTTC. Its protein is CASSLFSNTQETQYF. Variable domain in full (rest from reference TRBV7-8 and TRBJ2-5): GAGVSQSPRYKVAKRGQDVALRCDPISGHVSLFWYQQALGQGPEFLTYFQNEAQLDKSGLPSDRFFAERPEGSVSTLKIQRTQQEDSAVYLCASSLFSNTQETQYFGPGTRLLVL.

This clonotype has a count of ten or more. The gene calls are TRBV7-9 and TRBJ1-5; a possible D gene is TRBD1 (5 bases). The CDR3 runs 13 residues. Germline CDR1 and CDR2: SEHNR and FQNEAQ (reference sequence). V was pared by 6 bases and J by 4 bases, with 10 bases between. The CDR3 bases are TGTGCCAGCAGTAGGGACGGGAATCAGCCCCAGCATTTT. Residues: CASSRDGNQPQHF.

CDR3 DNA sequence: TGTGCCAGCAGCCAAGGGACAGATACGAACACCGGGGAGCTGTTTTTT. Translation: CASSQGTDTNTGELFF. This chain uses TRBV4-2 with TRBJ2-2; D possibly corresponds to TRBD1 (6 bases). CDR3 length equals 16 residues. V was trimmed by 1 base and J by 0 bases, leaving 9 bases between them. From germline, CDR1 is LGHNA and CDR2 YNFKEQ.

The chain employs TRBV29-1 and TRBJ2-6; unclear D gene. This CDR3 is 16 amino acids long. V dropped 4 bases and J dropped 0 bases, with 13 bases sitting between them. CDR1 is SQVTM, CDR2 ANQGSEA, per germline. CDR3 amino acids: CSVGPERGSGANVLTF. CDR3 bases: TGCAGCGTTGGTCCTGAGAGAGGCTCTGGGGCCAACGTCCTGACTTTC.

This clonotype was observed a few times. The rearrangement joins TRBV5-1 to TRBJ2-1; no clear D. Trimming cost V 0 bases and J 5 bases, with 15 bases left between them. This CDR3 has 16 residues. Germline V gene data show CDR1 as SGHRS and CDR2 as YFSETQ. The CDR3 loop is CASSLEVPSPDNEQFF. The CDR3 bases are TGCGCCAGCAGCTTGGAAGTGCCGAGCCCCGACAATGAGCAGTTCTTC.

The chain links TRBV20-1 to TRBJ2-7; weak D call: TRBD1 (6 bases). This CDR3 spans 13 amino acids. CDR1 DFQATT and CDR2 SNEGSKA come from the germline V gene (reference sequence). Between the trimmed V and J ends, which lost 3 bases and 5 bases, there was a span of 14 bases. The CDR3 bases are TGCAGTGCTAGGGCAGGGGCTGCCAACGAGCAGTACTTC. As protein: CSARAGAANEQYF.

This clonotype was detected a few times. The V gene is TRBV25-1, the J gene TRBJ2-7; D may match TRBD1 or TRBD2 (7 bases each). CDR1 is MGHDK and CDR2 is SYGVNS in the germline V gene. CDR3 length: 16 amino acids. Trimming cost V 4 bases and J 4 bases, with 20 bases left between them. The CDR3 DNA reads TGTGCCAGCAGTGTGGGGGGGACAGCTTTTTTATACGAGCAGTACTTC. Translating gives CASSVGGTAFLYEQYF.

The table lists this clonotype with a few counts. CDR3 nucleotides: TGTGCCACCAGTGACCCCGGACAGCCCCAGCATTTT. Encoded protein: CATSDPGQPQHF. This chain uses TRBV24-1 with TRBJ1-5; D is ambiguous. Trimming removed 4 bases from V and 7 bases from J, with 7 bases in between. Per the germline V gene, CDR1 is KGHDR and CDR2 is SFDVKD. CDR3 size: 12 residues.

This clonotype came up a few times. The chain links TRBV24-1 to TRBJ2-1, with 12 bases matching TRBD2. This CDR3 comprises 16 residues. CDR1 and CDR2 (germline): KGHDR, SFDVKD. The ends lost 4 bases at V and 2 bases at J; junction bases unmatched: 2. Here the CDR3 reads CATSDRTSGAYNEQFF. The CDR3, as DNA: TGTGCCACCAGTGACCGGACTAGCGGGGCCTACAATGAGCAGTTCTTC.

This clonotype showed up many times. The J gene is TRBJ2-5, the V gene TRBV28; 7 bases map to TRBD1. The V gene end was trimmed by 1 base and the J gene end by 5 bases; junction bases not matched to a gene: 4. The CDR3 is 14 residues long. Germline CDR1 and CDR2: MDHEN and SYDVKM. Here the CDR3 DNA reads TGTGCCAGCAGTTTATTAGGGGGCGAGGAGACCCAGTACTTC. It codes for CASSLLGGEETQYF. Based on the CDR3 plus reference TRBV28 and TRBJ2-5, the full variable domain is DVKVTQSSRYLVKRTGEKVFLECVQDMDHENMFWYRQDPGLGLRLIYFSYDVKMKEKGDIPEGYSVSREKKERFSLILESASTNQTSMYLCASSLLGGEETQYFGPGTRLLVL.

This clonotype was counted ten times or more. The chain is built from TRBV11-2 and TRBJ2-1; D not resolved. The CDR3 is made up of 16 amino acids. Trimming stripped 2 bases from V and 0 bases from J, with 11 bases between. In germline, CDR1 is SGHAT, CDR2 FQNNGV. CDR3 sequence: CASSLYRSYSYNEQFF. For the CDR3, the DNA is TGTGCCAGCAGCTTATATCGGTCCTACTCCTACAATGAGCAGTTCTTC.